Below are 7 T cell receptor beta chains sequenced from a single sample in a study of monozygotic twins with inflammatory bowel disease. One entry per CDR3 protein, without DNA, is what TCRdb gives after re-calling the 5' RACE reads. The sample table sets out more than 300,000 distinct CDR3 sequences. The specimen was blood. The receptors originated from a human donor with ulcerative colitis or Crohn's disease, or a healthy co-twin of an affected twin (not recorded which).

The CDR3: CASSVGQGTEAFF. V and J are TRBV12-3 or TRBV12-4 and TRBJ1-1; the TCRdb D gene call, TRBD1, has no DNA to confirm it. The length of the CDR3 is 13 residues.

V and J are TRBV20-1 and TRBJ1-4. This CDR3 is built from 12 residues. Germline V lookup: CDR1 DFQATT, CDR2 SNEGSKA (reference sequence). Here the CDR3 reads CSAGFGDEKLFF.

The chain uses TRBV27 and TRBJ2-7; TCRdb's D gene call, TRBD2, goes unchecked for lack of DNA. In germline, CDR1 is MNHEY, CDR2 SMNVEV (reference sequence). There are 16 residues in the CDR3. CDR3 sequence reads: CASSLGRGWSSYEQYF.

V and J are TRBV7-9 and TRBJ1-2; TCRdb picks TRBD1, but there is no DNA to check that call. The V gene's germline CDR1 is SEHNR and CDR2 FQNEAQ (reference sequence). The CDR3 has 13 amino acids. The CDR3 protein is CASSLSTGDGYTF.

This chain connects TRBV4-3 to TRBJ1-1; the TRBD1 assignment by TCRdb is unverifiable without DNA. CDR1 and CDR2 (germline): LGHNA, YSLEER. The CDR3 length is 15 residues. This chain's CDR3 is CASSQDGPGVSEAFF.

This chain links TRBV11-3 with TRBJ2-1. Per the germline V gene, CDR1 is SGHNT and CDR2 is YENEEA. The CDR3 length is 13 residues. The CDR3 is CASSLNGDNEQFF.

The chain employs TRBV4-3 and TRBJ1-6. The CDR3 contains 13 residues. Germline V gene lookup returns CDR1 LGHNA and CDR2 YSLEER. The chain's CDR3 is CASSQDYNSPLHF.